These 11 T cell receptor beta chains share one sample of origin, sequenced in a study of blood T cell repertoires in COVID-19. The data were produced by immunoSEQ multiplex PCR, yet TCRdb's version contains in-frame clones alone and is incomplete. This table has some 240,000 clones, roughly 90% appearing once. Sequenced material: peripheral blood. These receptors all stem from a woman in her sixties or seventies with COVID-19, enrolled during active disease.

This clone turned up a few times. Here the CDR3 DNA reads TGTGCCAGCAGTCGTTCTTCCCTGATCGGGGTGGCCTCGAACGAGCAGTACTTC. It yields the protein CASSRSSLIGVASNEQYF. This chain uses TRBV6-6 with TRBJ2-7; D might be TRBD2 (5 bases). V was pared by 5 bases and J by 5 bases, with 28 bases between. Germline-derived CDR1 and CDR2 are MNHNY and SVGAGI (reference sequence). CDR3 size: 18 residues.

CDR3 sequence (DNA): TGTGCCAGCAGCCTATCTCAGGGTAGAGGAAACACCATATATTTT. Encoded protein: CASSLSQGRGNTIYF. The chain carries TRBV9 and TRBJ1-3, with TRBD1 as a possible D gene (5 bases). V lost 4 bases and J lost 4, with 15 bases in between. CDR1 and CDR2 (germline): SGDLS, YYNGEE. There are 15 residues in the CDR3.

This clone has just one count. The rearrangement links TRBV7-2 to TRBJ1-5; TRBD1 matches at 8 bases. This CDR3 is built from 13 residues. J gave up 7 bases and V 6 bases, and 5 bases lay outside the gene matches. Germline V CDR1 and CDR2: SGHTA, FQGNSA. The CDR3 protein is CASSTDREQPQHF. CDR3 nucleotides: TGTGCCAGCAGTACGGACAGGGAACAGCCCCAGCATTTT. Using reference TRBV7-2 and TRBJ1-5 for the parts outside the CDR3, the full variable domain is GAGVSQSPSNKVTEKGKDVELRCDPISGHTALYWYRQSLGQGLEFLIYFQGNSAPDKSGLPSDRFSAERTGGSVSTLTIQRTQQEDSAVYLCASSTDREQPQHFGDGTRLSIL.

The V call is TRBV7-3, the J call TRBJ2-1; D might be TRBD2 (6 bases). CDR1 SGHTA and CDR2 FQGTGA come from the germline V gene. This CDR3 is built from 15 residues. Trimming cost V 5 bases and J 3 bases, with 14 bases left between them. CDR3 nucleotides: TGTGCCAGCAGCCAGGGAGCGGGCGGCTACAATGAGCAGTTCTTC. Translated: CASSQGAGGYNEQFF. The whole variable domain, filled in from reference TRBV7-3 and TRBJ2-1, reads GAGVSQTPSNKVTEKGKYVELRCDPISGHTALYWYRQSLGQGPEFLIYFQGTGAADDSGLPNDRFFAVRPEGSVSTLKIQRTERGDSAVYLCASSQGAGGYNEQFFGPGTRLTVL.

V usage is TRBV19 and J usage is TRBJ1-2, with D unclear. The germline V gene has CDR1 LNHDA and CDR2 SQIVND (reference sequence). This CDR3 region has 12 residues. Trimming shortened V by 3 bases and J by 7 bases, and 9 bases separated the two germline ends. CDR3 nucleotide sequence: TGTGCCAGTAGTATGCTGGCGGTTGGCTACACCTTC. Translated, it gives CASSMLAVGYTF.

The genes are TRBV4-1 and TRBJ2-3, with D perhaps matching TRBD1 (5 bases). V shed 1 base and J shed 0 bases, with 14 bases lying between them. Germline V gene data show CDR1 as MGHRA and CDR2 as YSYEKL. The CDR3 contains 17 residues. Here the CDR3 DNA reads TGCGCCAGCAGCCAAGTAATAGGACATTTTAGCACAGATACGCAGTATTTT. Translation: CASSQVIGHFSTDTQYF.

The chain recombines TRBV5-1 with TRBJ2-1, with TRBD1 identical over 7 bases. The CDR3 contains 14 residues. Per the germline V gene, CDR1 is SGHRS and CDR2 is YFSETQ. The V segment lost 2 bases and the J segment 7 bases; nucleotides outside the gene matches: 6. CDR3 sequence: CASSLPGGRNEQFF. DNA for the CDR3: TGCGCCAGCAGCTTACCAGGGGGAAGGAATGAGCAGTTCTTC.

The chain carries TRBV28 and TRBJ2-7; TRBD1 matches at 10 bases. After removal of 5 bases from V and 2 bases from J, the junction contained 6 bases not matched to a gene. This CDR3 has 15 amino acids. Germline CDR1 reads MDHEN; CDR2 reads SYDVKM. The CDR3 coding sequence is TGTGCCAGCAGTCGCACCGGGACAGGGGCCTACGAGCAGTACTTC. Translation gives CASSRTGTGAYEQYF.

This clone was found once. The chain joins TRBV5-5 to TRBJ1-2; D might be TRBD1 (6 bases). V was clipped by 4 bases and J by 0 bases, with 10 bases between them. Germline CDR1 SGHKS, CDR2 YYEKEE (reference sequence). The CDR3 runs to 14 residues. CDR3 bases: TGTGCCAGCAGCGCCAGACAGGCTAACTATGGCTACACCTTC. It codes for CASSARQANYGYTF.

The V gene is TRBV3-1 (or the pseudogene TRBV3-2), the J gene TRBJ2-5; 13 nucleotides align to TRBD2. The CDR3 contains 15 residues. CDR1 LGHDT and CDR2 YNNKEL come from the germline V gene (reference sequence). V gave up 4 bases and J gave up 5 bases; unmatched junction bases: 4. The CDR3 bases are TGTGCCAGCAGCCTGGGACTAGCGGGGAGCGAGACCCAGTACTTC. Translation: CASSLGLAGSETQYF.

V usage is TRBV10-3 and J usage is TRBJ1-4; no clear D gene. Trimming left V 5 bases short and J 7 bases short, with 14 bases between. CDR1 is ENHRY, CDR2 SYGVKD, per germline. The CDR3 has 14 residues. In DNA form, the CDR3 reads TGTGCCATCAGTAGCAACCGGGCGGGTGAAAAACTGTTTTTT. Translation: CAISSNRAGEKLFF.